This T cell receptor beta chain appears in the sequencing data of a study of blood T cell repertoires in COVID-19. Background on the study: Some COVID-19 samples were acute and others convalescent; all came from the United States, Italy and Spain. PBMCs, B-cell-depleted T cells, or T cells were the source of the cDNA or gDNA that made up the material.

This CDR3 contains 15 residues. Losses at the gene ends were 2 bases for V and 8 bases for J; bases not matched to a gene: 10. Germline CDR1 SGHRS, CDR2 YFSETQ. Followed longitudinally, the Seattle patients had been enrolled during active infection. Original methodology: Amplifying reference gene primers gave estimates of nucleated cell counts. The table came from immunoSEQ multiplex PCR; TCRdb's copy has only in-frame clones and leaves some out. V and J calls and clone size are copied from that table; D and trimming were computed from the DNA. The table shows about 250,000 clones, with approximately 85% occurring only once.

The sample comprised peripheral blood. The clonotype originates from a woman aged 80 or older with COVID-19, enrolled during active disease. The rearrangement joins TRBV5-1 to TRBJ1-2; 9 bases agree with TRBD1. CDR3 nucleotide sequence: TGCGCCAGCAGCTTTGGGACAGGGTCAACGAGGGGCTACACCTTC. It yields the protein CASSFGTGSTRGYTF. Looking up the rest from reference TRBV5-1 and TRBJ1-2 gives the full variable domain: KAGVTQTPRYLIKTRGQQVTLSCSPISGHRSVSWYQQTPGQGLQFLFEYFSETQRNKGNFPGRFSGRQFSNSRSEMNVSTLELGDSALYLCASSFGTGSTRGYTFGSGTRLTVV.